Listed below are T cell receptor beta chains from one sample, sequenced in a study of post-analysis software for immune sequencing data. Each CDR3 protein gets one entry after TCRdb re-called the PCR reads with MiXCR. Altogether about half a million distinct CDR3 sequences are present, less than 40% being singletons, with the ten largest covering roughly 6%. Sample: blood. Receptor source: a girl aged 2-17 years with multiple sclerosis. Each CDR3 is given without its conserved first and last residue. Each record gives: V gene, J gene, CDR3 protein.

>TRBV28|TRBJ2-3
ASSLRATSDTQY
>TRBV5-1|TRBJ1-2
ASTPRGPGSDNGYT
>TRBV2|TRBJ1-4
ASSDPSQKLF
>TRBV9|TRBJ1-2
ASSVVLGLVVPDYGYT
>TRBV10-3|TRBJ2-5
AISEIQETQY
>TRBV5-1|TRBJ1-2
ASSSARARNYGYT
>TRBV11-2|TRBJ2-3
ASSTRTSHSLQGYSTDTQY
>TRBV6-6|TRBJ1-1
ASSSPGLNTEAF
>TRBV4-1|TRBJ2-4
ASSLREAKNIQY
>TRBV4-1|TRBJ2-7
ASSQEFTGVYEQY
>TRBV7-2|TRBJ1-1
ASRSDTGSTEAF
>TRBV7-9|TRBJ1-6
ASSLGGVDNSPLH
>TRBV5-1|TRBJ2-1
ASSDGGASYNEQF
>TRBV6-2/TRBV6-3|TRBJ2-2
ASSYSGGSGNTGELF
>TRBV27|TRBJ2-3
ASSFQGGGEDTQY
>TRBV4-2|TRBJ1-1
ASSQAGHEAF
>TRBV5-1|TRBJ2-3
ASRADSTDTQY
>TRBV29-1|TRBJ1-1
SVEERVAEAF
>TRBV6-5|TRBJ1-2
ASSSPSGPNYGYT
>TRBV10-3|TRBJ2-1
AISESGTSGGAHDPNGQF
>TRBV20-1|TRBJ2-3
SPTVNTDTQY
>TRBV20-1|TRBJ2-2
STEYLTGELF
>TRBV6-5|.
ASSPGTGQTQY
>TRBV5-5|TRBJ1-5
ASSLIQGIEGQPQH
>TRBV5-1|TRBJ2-5
ASSFGTSEKETQY
>TRBV10-3|TRBJ1-2
AISEGQGRNYGYT
>TRBV5-1|TRBJ2-5
ASSTLAGGEETQY
>TRBV7-9|TRBJ1-5
ASSVQGQHQPQH
>TRBV7-2|TRBJ2-1
ASSDGHFLGQDEQF
>TRBV29-1|TRBJ2-5
SVTGDGKETQY
>TRBV11-2|TRBJ2-7
ASSSGGARYEQY
>TRBV20-1|.
SASARGGWQNIQY